Here is one TCR beta chain with its context. The antigen remains unidentified. The data stem from a study of metastatic and nonmetastatic thyroid tumors. The CDR3 loop spans 16 amino acids. Germline CDR1 is SGHTA and CDR2 is FQGTGA. V lost 1 base to trimming and J lost 8 bases; unmatched junction nucleotides: 6. Study results and limitations: Across blood and tumor, TCR beta diversity in malignant thyroid tumors was reportedly significantly higher than in benign nodules.

TCRdb re-called the PCR reads with MiXCR. The sample has tens of thousands of clones; 18% are singletons. Thyroid surgery took place with no prior treatment in any patient. V and J are TRBV7-3 and TRBJ2-1; 12 bases align to TRBD2. The receptor comes from a male donor with papillary thyroid cancer or a benign thyroid nodule (not recorded which). Some clones in this sample may be carry-over from other donors' samples. The sample taken for sequencing was adjacent normal tissue. CDR3 residues: CASSLRLAGGPDEQFF. In DNA form, the CDR3 reads TGTGCCAGCAGCTTAAGGCTAGCGGGAGGGCCGGATGAGCAGTTCTTC.